This TCR beta chain stems from a study of cytomegalovirus exposure and HLA in healthy donors. Germline values: CDR1 MNHEY, CDR2 SMNVEV (reference sequence). The CDR3 has 15 residues. V shed 6 bases, J shed 3 bases, and the junction held 5 bases outside the gene matches. The donors were part of the validation cohort of 95 to 150 subjects. That cohort was separate from the first cohort, which comprised 670 or so subjects. Using immunoSEQ multiplex PCR, the repertoire was profiled, and TCRdb retains in-frame clones only, with some absent. In the table there are roughly 150,000 clones, 70% to 90% of which are singletons.

The TCR originated in a woman between 18 and 29 years old in good health and CMV-seropositive. The V call is TRBV27, the J call TRBJ2-7; 13 bases are shared with TRBD2. The sequenced material came from PBMCs. In DNA form, the CDR3 reads TGTGCCAGCAGGCGACTAGCGGGAGGCTTCTACGAGCAGTACTTC. Encoded protein: CASRRLAGGFYEQYF.